Shown below are 25 T cell receptor beta chains from a single sample sequenced in a study of blood T cell repertoires in COVID-19. Measured with immunoSEQ multiplex PCR; TCRdb has only the in-frame clones, and not every one. The sample includes approximately 150,000 clones, roughly 86% seen only once; the top ten take approximately 0.95%. The source material was peripheral blood. Receptors originate from a woman aged 45-65 years with acute or convalescent COVID-19.

This clone was found a few times. V is TRBV6-5 and J is TRBJ1-2; D is unresolved. V lost 0 bases and J lost 8, with 16 bases in between. Germline V CDR1 and CDR2: MNHEY, SVGAGI. CDR3 length: 15 residues. The CDR3 spells CASSYSSRLGLGYTF. Written as DNA, the CDR3 is TGTGCCAGCAGTTACTCGTCAAGGCTAGGATTGGGCTACACCTTC.

This CDR3 reads CASEPGTRTYNEQFF. In nucleotides, the CDR3 is TGTGCCAGTGAGCCCGGGACTCGTACCTACAATGAGCAGTTCTTC. The chain uses TRBV6-5 and TRBJ2-1, with D maybe TRBD2 (6 bases). The V and J ends lost 9 bases and 2 bases respectively, with 17 bases between them. Germline V CDR1 and CDR2: MNHEY, SVGAGI. This CDR3 contains 15 residues.

Only one count was recorded for this clone. The chain employs TRBV6-5 and TRBJ2-7, with 7 positions matching TRBD2. V lost 6 bases and J lost 1; bases outside the gene matches: 3. CDR3 length equals 13 residues. CDR1 is MNHEY and CDR2 is SVGAGI in the germline V gene. CDR3 residues: CASRGGSSYEQYF. The CDR3 nucleotides read TGTGCCAGCAGGGGGGGGTCATCCTACGAGCAGTACTTC.

This clone was recorded a few times. The rearrangement joins TRBV2 to TRBJ1-2; tentatively, D is TRBD1 (6 bases). The CDR3 totals 14 residues. V lost 1 base and J 5 bases, leaving 11 bases between the germline ends. Germline CDR1 SNHLY, CDR2 FYNNEI. The CDR3: CASSEGEGVYGYTF. CDR3 in DNA: TGTGCCAGCAGTGAAGGGGAGGGGGTATATGGCTACACCTTC.

V gene TRBV27 combines with J gene TRBJ2-1; 8 bases map to TRBD2. CDR3 length equals 15 residues. The germline gives CDR1 MNHEY, CDR2 SMNVEV (reference sequence). The V gene end was trimmed by 2 bases and the J gene end by 4 bases; junction bases not matched to a gene: 4. CDR3 in amino acids: CASSLQGLGYNEQFF. CDR3 sequence (DNA): TGTGCCAGCAGTTTACAGGGACTAGGGTACAATGAGCAGTTCTTC.

The chain couples TRBV11-2 to TRBJ1-2; possible D gene TRBD1, 5 bases. The V and J ends lost 5 bases and 0 bases respectively, with 10 bases between them. Germline V lookup: CDR1 SGHAT, CDR2 FQNNGV. The CDR3 is made up of 14 amino acids. The CDR3 region is CASSPDSANYGYTF. In DNA, the CDR3 is TGTGCCAGCAGCCCCGACAGCGCTAACTATGGCTACACCTTC.

About this clone: Additional DNA sequences in this sample encode the identical CDR3. This chain uses TRBV19 with TRBJ1-1; 11 nucleotides align to TRBD1. V gave up 4 bases and J gave up 4 bases; unmatched junction bases: 2. Germline assignment: CDR1 LNHDA and CDR2 SQIVND (reference sequence). The CDR3 extends over 14 amino acids. CDR3 amino acids: CASSTGTGGTEAFF. CDR3 coding DNA: TGTGCCAGTAGTACGGGGACAGGGGGCACTGAAGCTTTCTTT.

The V and J genes are TRBV6-5 and TRBJ2-7, with a weak D call TRBD2 (6 bases). Trimming took off 8 bases at V and 3 bases at J, with 14 bases between the two ends. The CDR3 runs 13 residues. Germline CDR1 is MNHEY and CDR2 is SVGAGI. The CDR3 DNA sequence: TGTGCCAGCCGGGGGATGGGGCTCTACGAGCAGTACTTC. Its protein product is CASRGMGLYEQYF.

This rearrangement joins TRBV10-2 to TRBJ1-2, with 7 nucleotides matching TRBD1. In germline, CDR1 is WSHSY, CDR2 SAAADI. The CDR3 extends over 14 amino acids. The V gene end was trimmed by 6 bases and the J gene end by 0 bases; junction bases not matched to a gene: 4. CDR3 in amino acids: CASRLGGSNYGYTF. The CDR3 DNA sequence: TGCGCCAGCAGGCTAGGGGGCTCTAACTATGGCTACACCTTC.

The genes are TRBV7-8 and TRBJ2-7; tentative D call: TRBD1 (6 bases). V lost 9 bases and J lost 1, with 25 bases in between. The length of the CDR3 is 17 residues. Per germline, CDR1 SGHVS and CDR2 FQNEAQ. In DNA form, the CDR3 reads TGTGCCAGTCGGATTGACGACGTTTTTAGGGGGTCCTACGAGCAGTACTTC. This translates into CASRIDDVFRGSYEQYF. Complete variable domain (other parts from reference TRBV7-8 and TRBJ2-7): GAGVSQSPRYKVAKRGQDVALRCDPISGHVSLFWYQQALGQGPEFLTYFQNEAQLDKSGLPSDRFFAERPEGSVSTLKIQRTQQEDSAVYLCASRIDDVFRGSYEQYFGPGTRLTVT.

The chain uses TRBV30 and TRBJ1-2; 8 bases align to TRBD1. J gave up 7 bases and V 0 bases, and 4 bases lay outside the gene matches. The CDR3 is 13 amino acids. Germline V gives CDR1 GTSNPN, CDR2 SVGIG (reference sequence). CDR3 residues: CAWSVETGVGYTF. The CDR3 DNA follows: TGTGCCTGGAGTGTAGAGACAGGGGTTGGCTACACCTTC.

The chain combines TRBV29-1 with TRBJ1-5; the D is unclear. With 5 bases removed from V and 2 bases from J, the gap between germline ends came to 7 bases. The germline CDR1 and CDR2 sequences are SQVTM and ANQGSEA. This CDR3 has 12 residues. The CDR3 spells CSVMEGNQPQHF. CDR3 in DNA: TGCAGCGTTATGGAGGGCAATCAGCCCCAGCATTTT.

This rearrangement joins TRBV19 to TRBJ1-1; D uncertain. Trimming took off 3 bases at V and 4 bases at J, with 15 bases between the two ends. Germline V lookup: CDR1 LNHDA, CDR2 SQIVND (reference sequence). The CDR3 totals 15 residues. This CDR3 is CASSMAVPGSTEAFF. CDR3 nucleotides: TGTGCCAGTAGTATGGCGGTCCCTGGGTCCACTGAAGCTTTCTTT.

The genes are TRBV5-5 and TRBJ2-7, with 13 bases identical to TRBD2. With V trimmed by 2 bases and J by 5 bases, 10 bases remained unmatched. The CDR3 runs to 17 residues. The V gene's germline CDR1 is SGHKS and CDR2 YYEKEE (reference sequence). CDR3 amino acids: CASSFGTSGATPNEQYF. The DNA of the CDR3 is TGTGCCAGCAGCTTCGGGACTAGCGGGGCCACCCCCAACGAGCAGTACTTC.

This sequence joins TRBV5-1 and TRBJ1-2; 9 bases fit TRBD1. The CDR3 is 15 residues long. Germline CDR1 reads SGHRS; CDR2 reads YFSETQ. V shed 4 bases and J 4 bases; nucleotides not matched to a gene: 8. The chain's CDR3 is CASSPGTGKFYGYTF. CDR3 nucleotide sequence: TGCGCCAGCAGCCCTGGGACAGGGAAGTTCTATGGCTACACCTTC.

J is TRBJ2-3 and V is TRBV11-3; 10 bases agree with TRBD2. Germline-derived CDR1 and CDR2 are SGHNT and YENEEA. V lost 1 base and J lost 2; bases outside the gene matches: 3. The CDR3 sequence is 16 residues long. The CDR3 DNA sequence: TGTGCCAGCAGCTTAGTCGGGACTAGCGACACAGATACGCAGTATTTT. This translates into CASSLVGTSDTDTQYF.

The chain uses TRBV7-9 and TRBJ1-2; no firm D call. CDR3 size: 13 residues. Trimming removed 1 base at V and 5 bases at J, with 8 bases between. CDR1 is SEHNR and CDR2 is FQNEAQ in the germline V gene (reference sequence). The CDR3: CASSLVAGYGYTF. The CDR3, as DNA: TGTGCCAGCAGCTTAGTTGCAGGTTATGGCTACACCTTC. Combining the CDR3 with reference TRBV7-9 and TRBJ1-2 gives the whole variable domain DTGVSQNPRHKITKRGQNVTFRCDPISEHNRLYWYRQTLGQGPEFLTYFQNEAQLEKSRLLSDRFSAERPKGSFSTLEIQRTEQGDSAMYLCASSLVAGYGYTFGSGTRLTVV.

The V gene is TRBV7-2, the J gene TRBJ2-1; 12 nucleotides align to TRBD2. The ends lost 6 bases at V and 5 bases at J; junction bases unmatched: 5. This CDR3 is built from 15 residues. The V gene's germline CDR1 is SGHTA and CDR2 FQGNSA. CDR3: CASRSTSGGHNEQFF. The CDR3 DNA reads as TGTGCCAGCAGATCGACTAGCGGGGGACACAATGAGCAGTTCTTC.

Here the CDR3 DNA reads TGTGCCAGCAGCGAGCCCTTAAGCGGGGGAAGGGGTTACAATGAGCAGTTCTTC. This sequence encodes CASSEPLSGGRGYNEQFF. The gene calls are TRBV9 and TRBJ2-1, with 8 bases matching TRBD2. Germline V gives CDR1 SGDLS, CDR2 YYNGEE. This CDR3 is 18 amino acids long. V lost 3 bases, J lost 4 bases, and 15 bases stayed unmatched.

The chain uses TRBV24-1 and TRBJ2-1; D call uncertain. Germline V lookup: CDR1 KGHDR, CDR2 SFDVKD. CDR3 length: 12 amino acids. Trimming stripped 5 bases from V and 8 bases from J, with 9 bases between. In DNA form, the CDR3 reads TGTGCCACCAGTGGGCCTCTGGATGAGCAGTTCTTC. As protein: CATSGPLDEQFF.

The chain combines TRBV3-1 (or the pseudogene TRBV3-2) with TRBJ2-1; 8 bases fit TRBD2. Losses at the gene ends were 2 bases for V and 9 bases for J; bases not matched to a gene: 12. Germline V CDR1 and CDR2: LGHDT, YNNKEL (reference sequence). The length of the CDR3 is 16 residues. CDR3 region: CASSQPLRTSLSEQFF. The CDR3 bases are TGTGCCAGCAGCCAACCCCTACGGACTAGCCTAAGTGAGCAGTTCTTC.

The rearrangement links TRBV9 to TRBJ2-5; TRBD1 might be the D (5 bases). V was cut by 3 bases and J by 6 bases, with 9 bases left in between. Germline V lookup: CDR1 SGDLS, CDR2 YYNGEE. This CDR3 contains 12 residues. DNA of the CDR3: TGTGCCAGCAGCGACAGGAGTAAGACCCAGTACTTC. As protein: CASSDRSKTQYF. Variable domain in full (rest from reference TRBV9 and TRBJ2-5): DSGVTQTPKHLITATGQRVTLRCSPRSGDLSVYWYQQSLDQGLQFLIQYYNGEERAKGNILERFSAQQFPDLHSELNLSSLELGDSALYFCASSDRSKTQYFGPGTRLLVL.

This clone was counted once. V usage is TRBV13 and J usage is TRBJ1-1, with D maybe TRBD1 (6 bases). The CDR3 runs to 14 residues. Per germline, CDR1 PRHDT and CDR2 FYEKMQ (reference sequence). V lost 5 bases, J lost 1 base, and 11 bases lay in between. This CDR3 reads CASSEGTPNTEAFF. The CDR3 coding sequence is TGTGCCAGCAGCGAAGGGACACCGAACACTGAAGCTTTCTTT. The entire variable domain, with the rest obtained from reference TRBV13 and TRBJ1-1, is as follows: AAGVIQSPRHLIKEKRETATLKCYPIPRHDTVYWYQQGPGQDPQFLISFYEKMQSDKGSIPDRFSAQQFSDYHSELNMSSLELGDSALYFCASSEGTPNTEAFFGQGTRLTVV.

V is TRBV7-9 and J is TRBJ1-2; TRBD1 might be the D (5 bases). V was pared by 5 bases and J by 6 bases, with 16 bases between. The CDR3 runs to 14 residues. In germline, CDR1 is SEHNR, CDR2 FQNEAQ (reference sequence). CDR3: CASSPAGFGDGYTF. The CDR3 nucleotides read TGTGCCAGCAGCCCAGCAGGGTTTGGGGATGGCTACACCTTC.

J is TRBJ2-2 and V is TRBV11-1; D may be TRBD1 (5 bases). Germline loops: CDR1 SGHAT, CDR2 FQDESV (reference sequence). V dropped 1 base and J dropped 3 bases, with 12 bases sitting between them. This CDR3 has 16 amino acids. The chain's CDR3 is CASSLVPQGHTGELFF. The CDR3 region has the DNA TGTGCCAGCAGCTTAGTCCCTCAGGGCCACACCGGGGAGCTGTTTTTT.